This T cell receptor (beta chain) was recovered during a study of CD8 T cells in Susac syndrome. This clonotype was detected once. Its antigen remains unidentified. It was with random hexamers that roughly 0.45 to 1 ug RNA was reverse transcribed. In TCRdb, the immunoSEQ multiplex PCR reads were re-called with MiXCR into one record per CDR3 protein. This table holds approximately 150,000 distinct CDR3 sequences, 65% to 90% found once. Points from the study as a whole: TCR sequencing and HLA analysis covered a relatively small number of individuals.

The germline V gene has CDR1 ENHRY and CDR2 SYGVKD. The length of the CDR3 is 15 residues. V lost 5 bases, J lost 6 bases, and 11 bases stayed unmatched. The V and J genes are TRBV10-3 and TRBJ1-2, with 8 bases identical to TRBD1. The sequence derives from a human donor with multiple sclerosis. The sample was CD8+ T cells from PBMCs. CDR3 coding DNA: TGTGCCATCAGTCCCGCGGGACAGGCTTTGGATGGCTACACCTTC. Protein sequence: CAISPAGQALDGYTF.